This T cell receptor (beta chain) was observed in a study of T-cell memory formation after mild COVID-19. CDR1 and CDR2 from the germline V gene are SGHRS and YFSETQ. The J segment lost 6 bases and the V segment lost 5 bases, leaving 8 bases of the junction unmatched. This CDR3 comprises 15 residues. MiXCR was run by TCRdb on the 5' RACE reads, yielding one entry per CDR3 protein. The data show around 470,000 distinct CDR3 sequences, with roughly 20% seen just once and 8.4% held by the top ten. On this clonotype: The antigen is undetermined.

Notes on the study in general: Whereas later expanders leaned CD4+, clones contracting day 15 to 85 showed a balanced CD4/CD8 makeup.

V is TRBV5-1 and J is TRBJ1-6, with 7 bases identical to TRBD1. This TCR was sampled from an adult woman who had mild COVID-19 (a few samples of this study predate the infection). Cell type and time point are not known. The sample consisted of PBMCs or a T cell subset sorted from them (not recorded which). CDR3 in DNA: TGCGCCAGCAGACAAACAGGGGAGAGTAATTCACCCCTCCACTTT. It specifies CASRQTGESNSPLHF.